This passage covers 8 T cell receptor beta chains from one sample sequenced in a study of blood T cell repertoires in COVID-19. TCRdb keeps only in-frame clones here, not all; method: immunoSEQ multiplex PCR. The data contain roughly 240,000 clones, 85% of them singletons. Sequencing was performed on peripheral blood. The source is a man between 45 and 60 years old with COVID-19, enrolled during active disease.

The chain uses TRBV9 and TRBJ1-6, with 8 bases lining up with TRBD1. CDR1 and CDR2 (germline): SGDLS, YYNGEE. The CDR3 runs 15 residues. The J segment lost 6 bases and the V segment lost 7 bases, leaving 9 bases of the junction unmatched. The CDR3 nucleotides read TGTGCCAGCTGTACTGGGACAGGCCTTAATTCACCCCTCCACTTT. It codes for CASCTGTGLNSPLHF.

A note on this clone: Sequence at one end of the junction differs from germline and may be a read error. The rearrangement links TRBV6-5 to TRBJ1-5; D not certain. The V gene's germline CDR1 is MNHEY and CDR2 SVGAGI. CDR3 length: 13 residues. The CDR3 region has the DNA TGTGCCAGCAGTGACTCTTACTATCAGCCCCAGCATTTT. Protein sequence: CASSDSYYQPQHF.

The chain is built from TRBV6-2 or TRBV6-3 and TRBJ2-2; D may be TRBD2 (5 bases). V was clipped by 5 bases and J by 1 base, with 8 bases between them. The CDR3 has 14 residues. CDR1 MNHEY and CDR2 SVGEGT come from the germline V gene. CDR3 nucleotide sequence: TGTGCCAGCAGTAAGAGGGAGAACACCGGGGAGCTGTTTTTT. Its protein is CASSKRENTGELFF.

The CDR3 loop is CASSPGLGAGELFF. The CDR3 bases are TGCGCCAGCAGCCCGGGACTCGGGGCCGGGGAGCTGTTTTTT. The chain carries TRBV5-1 and TRBJ2-2, with D possibly TRBD2 on 6 matching bases. This CDR3 is built from 14 residues. V gave up 4 bases and J gave up 6 bases, with 13 bases separating them. CDR1 is SGHRS and CDR2 is YFSETQ in the germline V gene.

V gene TRBV7-9 combines with J gene TRBJ2-7; 10 positions match TRBD1. Losses at the gene ends were 1 base for V and 7 bases for J; bases not matched to a gene: 13. The CDR3 spans 17 residues. Germline V gene sequence: CDR1 SEHNR, CDR2 FQNEAQ (reference sequence). CDR3 sequence: CASSLVIGQGEVREQYF. CDR3 in DNA: TGTGCCAGCAGCTTAGTAATCGGACAGGGGGAGGTTAGGGAGCAGTACTTC.

The V and J genes are TRBV6-5 and TRBJ1-1; D gene uncertain. V lost 7 bases to trimming and J lost 8 bases, with 17 bases between them. CDR1 and CDR2 (germline): MNHEY, SVGAGI. The CDR3 consists of 13 residues. CDR3 in amino acids: CASIKLGGEEAFF. CDR3 DNA sequence: TGTGCCAGCATTAAGCTGGGTGGGGAGGAAGCTTTCTTT.

Comment on this clone: Other DNA sequences in this specimen translate into the identical CDR3. The V gene is TRBV5-1, the J gene TRBJ2-5; D unresolved. Trimming took 0 bases from V and 5 from J, leaving 11 bases between them. This CDR3 comprises 14 residues. CDR1 and CDR2 from the germline V gene are SGHRS and YFSETQ. DNA for the CDR3: TGCGCCAGCAGCTTGGGCACCCTCCAGGAGACCCAGTACTTC. Translation gives CASSLGTLQETQYF.

The CDR3 here is CASSEMADGEQYF. The CDR3 nucleotides read TGTGCCAGCAGTGAAATGGCAGATGGCGAGCAGTACTTC. The chain employs TRBV6-1 and TRBJ2-7; no definite D call. The CDR3 totals 13 residues. V lost 2 bases, J lost 6 bases, and 11 bases lay in between. CDR1 MNHNS and CDR2 SASEGT come from the germline V gene.